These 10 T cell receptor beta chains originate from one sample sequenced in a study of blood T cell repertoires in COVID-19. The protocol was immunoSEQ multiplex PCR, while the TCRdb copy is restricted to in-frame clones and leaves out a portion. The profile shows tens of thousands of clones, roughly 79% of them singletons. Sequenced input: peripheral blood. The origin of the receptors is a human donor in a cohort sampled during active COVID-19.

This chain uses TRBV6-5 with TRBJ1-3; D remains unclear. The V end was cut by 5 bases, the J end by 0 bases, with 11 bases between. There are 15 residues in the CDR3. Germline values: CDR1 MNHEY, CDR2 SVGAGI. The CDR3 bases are TGTGCCAGCAGTCTAAGCGGGGTCTCTGGAAACACCATATATTTT. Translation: CASSLSGVSGNTIYF.

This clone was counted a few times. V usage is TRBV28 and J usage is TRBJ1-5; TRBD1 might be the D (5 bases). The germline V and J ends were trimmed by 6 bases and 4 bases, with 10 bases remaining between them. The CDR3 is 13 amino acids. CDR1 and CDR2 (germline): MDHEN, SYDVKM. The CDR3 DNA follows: TGTGCCAGCAGACAGGTCCGGAATCAGCCCCAGCATTTT. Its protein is CASRQVRNQPQHF.

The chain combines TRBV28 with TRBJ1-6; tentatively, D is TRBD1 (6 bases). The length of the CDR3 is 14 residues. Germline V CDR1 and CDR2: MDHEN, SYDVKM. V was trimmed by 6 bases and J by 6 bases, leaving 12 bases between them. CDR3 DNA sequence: TGTGCCAGCAGGGAACAGGGTGGTAATTCACCCCTCCACTTT. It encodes CASREQGGNSPLHF.

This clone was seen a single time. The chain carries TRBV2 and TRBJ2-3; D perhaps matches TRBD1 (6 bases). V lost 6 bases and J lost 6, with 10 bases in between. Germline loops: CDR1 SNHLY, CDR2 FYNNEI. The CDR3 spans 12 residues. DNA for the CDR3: TGTGCCAGCAGCAATAGGGGGGATACGCAGTATTTT. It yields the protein CASSNRGDTQYF. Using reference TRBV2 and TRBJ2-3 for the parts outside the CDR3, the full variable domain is EPEVTQTPSHQVTQMGQEVILRCVPISNHLYFYWYRQILGQKVEFLVSFYNNEISEKSEIFDDQFSVERPDGSNFTLKIRSTKLEDSAMYFCASSNRGDTQYFGPGTRLTVL.

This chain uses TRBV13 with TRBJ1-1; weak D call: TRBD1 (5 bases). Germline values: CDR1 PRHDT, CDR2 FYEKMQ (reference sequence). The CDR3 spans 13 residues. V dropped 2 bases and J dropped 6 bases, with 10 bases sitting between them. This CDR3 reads CASSLMQGAEAFF. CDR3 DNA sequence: TGTGCCAGCAGCTTAATGCAGGGCGCTGAAGCTTTCTTT.

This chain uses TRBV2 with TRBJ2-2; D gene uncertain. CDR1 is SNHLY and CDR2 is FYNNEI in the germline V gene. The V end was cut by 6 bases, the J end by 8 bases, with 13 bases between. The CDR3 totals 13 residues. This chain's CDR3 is CASRVAPPGELFF. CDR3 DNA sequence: TGTGCCAGCAGGGTGGCACCCCCGGGGGAGCTGTTTTTT.

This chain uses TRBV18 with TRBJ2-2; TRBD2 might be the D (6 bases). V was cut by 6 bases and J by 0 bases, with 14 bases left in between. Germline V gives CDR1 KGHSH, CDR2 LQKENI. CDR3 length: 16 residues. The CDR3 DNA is TGTGCCAGCTCCCGCGGAGGGATCCCGAACACCGGGGAGCTGTTTTTT. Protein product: CASSRGGIPNTGELFF.

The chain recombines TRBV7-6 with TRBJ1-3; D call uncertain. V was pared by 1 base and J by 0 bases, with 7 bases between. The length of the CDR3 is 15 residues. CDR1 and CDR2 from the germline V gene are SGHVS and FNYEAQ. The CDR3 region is CASSLGRDSGNTIYF. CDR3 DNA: TGTGCCAGCAGCTTAGGCCGGGACTCTGGAAACACCATATATTTT. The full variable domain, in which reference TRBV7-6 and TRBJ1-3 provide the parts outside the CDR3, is GAGVSQSPRYKVTKRGQDVALRCDPISGHVSLYWYRQALGQGPEFLTYFNYEAQQDKSGLPNDRFSAERPEGSISTLTIQRTEQRDSAMYRCASSLGRDSGNTIYFGEGSWLTVV.

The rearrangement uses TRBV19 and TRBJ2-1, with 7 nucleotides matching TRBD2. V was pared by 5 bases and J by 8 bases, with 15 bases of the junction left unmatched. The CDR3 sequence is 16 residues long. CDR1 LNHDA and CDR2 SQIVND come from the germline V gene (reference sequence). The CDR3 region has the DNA TGTGCCAGTAGTTATAGTCTGGGAGGGAGTATCTATGAGCAGTTCTTC. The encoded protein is CASSYSLGGSIYEQFF.

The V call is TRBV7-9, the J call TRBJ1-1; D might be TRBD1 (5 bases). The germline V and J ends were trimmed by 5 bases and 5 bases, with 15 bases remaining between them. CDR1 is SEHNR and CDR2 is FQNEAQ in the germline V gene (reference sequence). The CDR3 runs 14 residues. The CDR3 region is CASSQAGTLTEAFF. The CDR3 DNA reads TGTGCCAGCAGCCAGGCCGGGACTTTAACTGAAGCTTTCTTT.